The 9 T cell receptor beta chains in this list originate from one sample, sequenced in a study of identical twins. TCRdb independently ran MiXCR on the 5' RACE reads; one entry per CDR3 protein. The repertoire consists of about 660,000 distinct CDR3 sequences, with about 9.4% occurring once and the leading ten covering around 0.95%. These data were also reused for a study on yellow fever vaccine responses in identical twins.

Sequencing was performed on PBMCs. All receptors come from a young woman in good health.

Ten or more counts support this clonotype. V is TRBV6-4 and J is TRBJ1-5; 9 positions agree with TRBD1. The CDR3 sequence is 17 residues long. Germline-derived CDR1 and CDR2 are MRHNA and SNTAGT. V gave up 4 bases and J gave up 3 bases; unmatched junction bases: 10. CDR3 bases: TGTGCCAGCAGTGCCCGGGACAGGGCTATAACCAATCAGCCCCAGCATTTT. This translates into CASSARDRAITNQPQHF.

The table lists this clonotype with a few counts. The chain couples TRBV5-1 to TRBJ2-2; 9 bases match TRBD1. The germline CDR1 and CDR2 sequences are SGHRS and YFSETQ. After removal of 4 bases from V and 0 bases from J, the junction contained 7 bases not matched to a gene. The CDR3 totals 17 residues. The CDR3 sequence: CASSPRRTGANTGELFF. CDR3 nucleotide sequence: TGCGCCAGCAGCCCGAGGCGGACAGGGGCGAACACCGGGGAGCTGTTTTTT.

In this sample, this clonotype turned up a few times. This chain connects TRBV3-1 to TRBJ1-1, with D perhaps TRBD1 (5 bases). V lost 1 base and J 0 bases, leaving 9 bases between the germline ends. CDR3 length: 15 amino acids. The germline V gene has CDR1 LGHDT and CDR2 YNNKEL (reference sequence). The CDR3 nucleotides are TGTGCCAGCAGCCAAGGGGGGGTCATGAACACTGAAGCTTTCTTT. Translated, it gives CASSQGGVMNTEAFF.

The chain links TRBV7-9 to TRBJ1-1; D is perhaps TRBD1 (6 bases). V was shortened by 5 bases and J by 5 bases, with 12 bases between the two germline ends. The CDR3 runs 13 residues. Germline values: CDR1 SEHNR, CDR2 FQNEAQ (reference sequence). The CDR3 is CASSLGGLTEAFF. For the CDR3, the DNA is TGTGCCAGCAGCCTAGGGGGTTTGACTGAAGCTTTCTTT.

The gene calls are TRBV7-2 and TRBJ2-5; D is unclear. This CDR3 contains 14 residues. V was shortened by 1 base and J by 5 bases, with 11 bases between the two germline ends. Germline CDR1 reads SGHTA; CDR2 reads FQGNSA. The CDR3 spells CASSLGEARETQYF. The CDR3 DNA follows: TGTGCCAGCAGCTTAGGGGAAGCCCGTGAGACCCAGTACTTC.

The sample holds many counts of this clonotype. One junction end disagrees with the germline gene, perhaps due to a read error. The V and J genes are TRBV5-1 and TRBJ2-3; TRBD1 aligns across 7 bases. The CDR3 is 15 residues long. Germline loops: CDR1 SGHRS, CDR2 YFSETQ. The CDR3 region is CASSLEGQGTDTQYF. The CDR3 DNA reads TGTGCCAGCAGCTTAGAAGGACAGGGCACAGATACGCAGTATTTT.

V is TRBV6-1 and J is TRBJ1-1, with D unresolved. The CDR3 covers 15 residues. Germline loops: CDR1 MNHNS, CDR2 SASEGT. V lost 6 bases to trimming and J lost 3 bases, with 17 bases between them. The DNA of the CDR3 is TGTGCCAGCAGAGGGCTCCGGGGTCAGGACACTGAAGCTTTCTTT. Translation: CASRGLRGQDTEAFF.

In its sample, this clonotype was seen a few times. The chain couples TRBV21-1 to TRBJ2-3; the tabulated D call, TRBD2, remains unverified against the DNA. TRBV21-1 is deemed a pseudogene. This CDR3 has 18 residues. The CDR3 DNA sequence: TGTGCCAGCAGCACTATAACCGGATCCGGGACTAGGGCCGATACGCAGTATTTT. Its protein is CASSTITGSGTRADTQYF.

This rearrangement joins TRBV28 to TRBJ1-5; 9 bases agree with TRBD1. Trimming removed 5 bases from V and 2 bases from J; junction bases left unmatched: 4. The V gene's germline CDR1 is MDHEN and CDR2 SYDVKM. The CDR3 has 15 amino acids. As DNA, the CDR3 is TGTGCCAGCAGTGATGGGACAGGGCGCAATCAGCCCCAGCATTTT. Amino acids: CASSDGTGRNQPQHF.